This T cell receptor (beta chain) was observed in a study of blood T cell repertoires in COVID-19. Study details: There were acute and convalescent COVID-19 samples, and they came from the United States, Italy and Spain.

Across 20 to 25 US areas, participants ranged in age from roughly 18 to 89 years. Germline lookup yields CDR1 SGHNT and CDR2 YENEEA. V was pared by 1 base and J by 5 bases, with 9 bases between. The CDR3 consists of 13 residues. Per the study methods: Reference gene primer amplification gave nucleated cell count estimates. Using immunoSEQ multiplex PCR, the repertoire was profiled, and TCRdb retains in-frame clones only, with some absent. D and trimming were read from the DNA, whereas the V and J calls and clone size are those reported in that table. The table lists some 240,000 clones, approximately 79% of them singletons, with approximately 4.5% in the top ten.

The material sequenced was PBMCs or T cells enriched from blood (not recorded which). The clonotype originates from a man in his thirties or forties with acute COVID-19. The chain is built from TRBV11-3 and TRBJ2-7; D may be TRBD2 (5 bases). The CDR3 DNA reads TGTGCCAGCAGCTTAGCGGAGGTCCACGAGCAGTACGTC. It specifies CASSLAEVHEQYV.